The rows below give T cell receptor beta chains drawn from one sample of a study of cytomegalovirus exposure and HLA in healthy donors. This table comes from immunoSEQ multiplex PCR, and its TCRdb copy is limited to in-frame clones, with some not included. The sample yields approximately 170,000 clones, around 81% seen once. Sequenced sample: PBMCs. These receptors originate from a man aged 35 to 55 in good health and CMV-seronegative. CDR3s leave out the opening cysteine and the closing phenylalanine or tryptophan. Fields, in order: CDR3 protein, clone size, D gene, V gene. A D gene is named only where the DNA matches it firmly. Rows give clone size only sometimes, using once, few, many, or a class for an expanded clone.

ASTGPREYGYT . . TRBV6-5
ASSPGGGGEGQY few . TRBV18
ASSSQGAGTGELF . TRBD1 TRBV28
AWTASYPRDEQF . . TRBV30
ASSPSTAPGGYSGANVLT . TRBD1 TRBV18
ASSYNFAGTGELF once . TRBV6-5
ASSPRPGLAGSGNEQF . TRBD2 TRBV9
ASSPGLAGVTDTQY . TRBD2 TRBV18
SSSLGLVNTGELF . . TRBV7-9
ASSTLEARDQTDTQY . . TRBV5-4
ASSLGLAGLQETQY few TRBD2 TRBV5-4
ASSPDGSYEQY . . TRBV6-6
ASSRTLGGDSYTDTQY . TRBD1 TRBV5-5
AWSSGLAGANGLT . . TRBV30
ASSLVQAGGPISVYNEQF once TRBD2 TRBV5-1
AWRGLAGGYNEQF . TRBD2 TRBV30
ASSEWTGNTGELF . TRBD1 TRBV2
ASSGGTVNQPQH . TRBD1 TRBV6-1
AWSVMTSGMPVVEQF . TRBD2 TRBV30
ASSAERVTEAF . . TRBV7-6
ASSSQGAGGNTIY . TRBD1 TRBV7-9
ASSLGIVGEKLF . . TRBV5-6
ASSTTGGDEQY . TRBD1 TRBV11-2
ASRTGTGFEKLF . TRBD1 TRBV19
ASSFLSGNTGELF . . TRBV5-6
ARDAGRGDTQY few TRBD2 TRBV30
ASSPTTGINQPQH . TRBD1 TRBV28
SVEGVSNTDTQY . . TRBV29-1
ASSIEDRISSYT . TRBD1 TRBV19
ASSLAERRLNYGYT . . TRBV11-2
AISESRSTDTQY . . TRBV10-3
ASSLQALSSGNTIY . . TRBV4-1
SSSSAGTGRTDTQY . TRBD1 TRBV7-9
ASSPQGFDEQY . . TRBV5-6
ASRWTGGNEKLF . TRBD1 TRBV2
ASSLTGLADTQY once TRBD2 TRBV5-1
ASSRRLGQETQY . . TRBV5-1
ASSEALAGGDSQY . TRBD2 TRBV6-1
ASSPLRTGGEKLF . TRBD1 TRBV9
ASGQGEWETQY . TRBD1 TRBV11-2
ASSYTGRAYTDTQY . . TRBV7-2
ASGASGTYNEQF . TRBD2 TRBV28
ASSGPAGRSTYNEQF . . TRBV9
ASSLGGSGEQF . TRBD2 TRBV11-3
ASSSLGRETQY . . TRBV7-8
ASSLTGGYTGELF few TRBD1 TRBV5-1
AITLTGTTGELF . TRBD1 TRBV10-3
SVEDPGTGTQAF . TRBD1 TRBV29-1
ASSYQGYTGELF . . TRBV27
ASAYSGANVLT . . TRBV27
ASSFYRGRETQY . TRBD1 TRBV27
SSSSTIISYNEQF . . TRBV7-9
ASSQSSQNTEAF . . TRBV23-1
ASSGGSAADGELF . . TRBV7-3
ASSFKFDREGTEAF . TRBD1 TRBV5-6
ASSLGLTTGELF . . TRBV7-3
ATSRDRGSGYSNQPQH few . TRBV15
ASSQGTVSNQPQH once TRBD1 TRBV18
ASSIGLAGEGDTQY few TRBD2 TRBV19